The clone carrying this T cell receptor beta chain was counted a single time. The sample is drawn from a study of blood T cell repertoires in COVID-19. About the study: COVID-19 samples, acute and convalescent, were from the United States, Italy and Spain. T cells, B-cell-depleted T cells, or PBMCs supplied cDNA or gDNA.

V was shortened by 0 bases and J by 8 bases, with 13 bases between the two germline ends. This CDR3 spans 14 amino acids. Germline CDR1 and CDR2: LGHNA and YSLEER. As originally analysed: Quantification of nucleated cells was approximated via reference gene primer amplification. Clones were read by immunoSEQ multiplex PCR, and TCRdb kept only the in-frame ones, dropping some. V, J and clone size were drawn from that table, and D and trimming were deduced from the DNA. The profile shows 150,000 or so clones, roughly 80% of them singletons. Material for sequencing was peripheral blood. The chain carries TRBV4-3 and TRBJ1-2; no reliable D call. The source of this sequence is a woman between 45 and 65 years old with active or convalescent COVID-19. The CDR3 here is CASSQDREGGGYTF. The CDR3 region has the DNA TGCGCCAGCAGCCAAGATCGGGAGGGAGGAGGCTACACCTTC.